What follows are 24 T cell receptor beta chains derived from one specimen sequenced in a study of T-cell reconstitution after alpha-beta-depleted transplantation in children. A library of TCRbeta sequences, prepared with unique molecular identifiers, was generated. One entry per CDR3 protein, called by TCRdb with MiXCR from the PCR reads. The sample yields fewer than 550,000 distinct CDR3 sequences, 15% to 20% seen once. This sample comprised PBMCs, mostly from graft donor cells, obtained 360 days after TCRalphabeta/CD19-depleted stem cell transplant. The receptor source for this set is a boy in the first two years of life who had a stem cell transplant for Wiskott-Aldrich syndrome, so the T cells may come from the graft donor.

This clonotype has only a few counts. The rearrangement joins TRBV18 to TRBJ2-3, with TRBD1 matching 10 bases. J gave up 5 bases and V 3 bases, and 2 bases lay outside the gene matches. Germline CDR1 reads KGHSH; CDR2 reads LQKENI. CDR3 length equals 14 residues. CDR3 loop: CASSPTGGIDTQYF. The CDR3 DNA reads TGTGCCAGCTCACCGACAGGGGGCATAGATACGCAGTATTTT.

The sample holds many counts of this clonotype. V gene TRBV29-1 combines with J gene TRBJ2-1; 9 bases map to TRBD2. In germline, CDR1 is SQVTM, CDR2 ANQGSEA. V lost 7 bases to trimming and J lost 8 bases; unmatched junction nucleotides: 3. This CDR3 is 11 amino acids long. Here the CDR3 DNA reads TGCAGCGGGACTAGCGCCCATGAGCAGTTCTTC. Residues: CSGTSAHEQFF.

The sample holds a few counts of this clonotype. V and J are TRBV6-5 and TRBJ1-1; D remains unclear. Trimming took 2 bases from V and 1 from J, leaving 5 bases between them. This CDR3 is built from 13 residues. Germline V CDR1 and CDR2: MNHEY, SVGAGI. The CDR3 is CASSYARNTEAFF. CDR3 nucleotides: TGTGCCAGCAGTTACGCTAGGAACACTGAAGCTTTCTTT.

The J gene is TRBJ2-1, the V gene TRBV7-2; D uncertain. V was trimmed by 1 base and J by 3 bases, leaving 10 bases between them. The CDR3 covers 15 residues. Germline lookup yields CDR1 SGHTA and CDR2 FQGNSA. The CDR3 region is CASSLVPGFYNEQFF. As DNA, the CDR3 is TGTGCCAGCAGCTTAGTGCCTGGGTTCTACAATGAGCAGTTCTTC.

The chain has TRBV6-2 or TRBV6-3 and TRBJ1-4; D uncertain. In germline, CDR1 is MNHEY, CDR2 SVGEGT. This CDR3 region has 15 residues. The V gene lost 0 bases and the J gene lost 4 bases, with 9 bases spanning the gap. The chain's CDR3 is CASSYSSGNNEKLFF. CDR3 in DNA: TGTGCCAGCAGTTACTCTTCCGGGAATAATGAAAAACTGTTTTTT.

This chain uses TRBV11-2 with TRBJ2-1; 9 nucleotides match TRBD2. Trimming took 5 bases from V and 4 from J; bases not matched to a gene: 12. CDR1 is SGHAT, CDR2 FQNNGV, per germline. CDR3 length: 17 residues. CDR3 DNA sequence: TGTGCCAGCAGCATTAGAGTGGGGACTAGCTTTTACAATGAGCAGTTCTTC. Its translation: CASSIRVGTSFYNEQFF.

The chain combines TRBV20-1 with TRBJ2-3, with 8 bases that match TRBD1. V was clipped by 2 bases and J by 4 bases; unmatched bases: 5. Germline assignment: CDR1 DFQATT and CDR2 SNEGSKA (reference sequence). The CDR3 totals 14 residues. The CDR3 loop reads CSARPGTGADTQYF. CDR3 sequence (DNA): TGCAGTGCTAGACCCGGGACAGGTGCAGATACGCAGTATTTT.

This CDR3 reads CSAPTAGLADTQYF. Here the CDR3 DNA reads TGCAGTGCTCCTACAGCGGGGTTGGCAGATACGCAGTATTTT. This rearrangement joins TRBV20-1 to TRBJ2-3, with 7 nucleotides matching TRBD2. Trimming cost V 5 bases and J 4 bases; bases outside gene matches: 9. CDR1 and CDR2 from the germline V gene are DFQATT and SNEGSKA (reference sequence). The CDR3 is made up of 14 amino acids.

CDR3 in amino acids: CASSTRTSGRQETQYF. The CDR3 DNA reads as TGTGCCAGTAGTACCCGGACTAGCGGGAGACAAGAGACCCAGTACTTC. This chain uses TRBV19 with TRBJ2-5; 13 positions match TRBD2. This CDR3 has 16 amino acids. J was trimmed by 2 bases and V by 4 bases; bases with no gene match: 4. Germline V lookup: CDR1 LNHDA, CDR2 SQIVND (reference sequence).

This rearrangement joins TRBV4-1 to TRBJ2-7; D is unresolved. This CDR3 is built from 16 residues. Trimming pared 4 bases from V and 1 base from J, leaving 17 bases between. Germline V gene data show CDR1 as MGHRA and CDR2 as YSYEKL. Here the CDR3 reads CASSPISVEKSYEQYF. The CDR3 nucleotides are TGCGCCAGCAGCCCCATATCGGTAGAAAAATCCTACGAGCAGTACTTC.

The chain combines TRBV6-2 or TRBV6-3 with TRBJ1-5, with a tentative D call TRBD1 (5 bases). CDR1 is MNHEY, CDR2 SVGEGT, per germline. The CDR3 has 12 residues. CDR3 DNA sequence: TGTACTGGCAGTTACTTTGTCTTGGGGGAGCATTTT. This sequence encodes CTGSYFVLGEHF.

This clonotype was seen a handful of times. CDR3 sequence reads: CASSEAGTDTQYF. CDR3 nucleotide sequence: TGTGCCAGCAGTGAAGCGGGCACAGATACGCAGTATTTT. The genes are TRBV2 and TRBJ2-3; no firm D call. The germline V and J ends were trimmed by 0 bases and 1 base, with 2 bases remaining between them. Germline-derived CDR1 and CDR2 are SNHLY and FYNNEI. This CDR3 has 13 amino acids. The variable domain in full, with the rest retrieved from reference TRBV2 and TRBJ2-3, is EPEVTQTPSHQVTQMGQEVILRCVPISNHLYFYWYRQILGQKVEFLVSFYNNEISEKSEIFDDQFSVERPDGSNFTLKIRSTKLEDSAMYFCASSEAGTDTQYFGPGTRLTVL.

The CDR3 region is CASSYRRLPLSYNEQFF. CDR3 DNA: TGTGCCAGCAGTTACCGCCGTCTCCCCCTCTCATACAATGAGCAGTTCTTC. The J gene is TRBJ2-1, the V gene TRBV6-2 or TRBV6-3, with D uncertain. Germline CDR1 reads MNHEY; CDR2 reads SVGEGT. The CDR3 is 17 amino acids. The germline V and J ends were trimmed by 2 bases and 4 bases, with 18 bases remaining between them.

This chain joins TRBV5-1 and TRBJ2-7; tentative D call: TRBD1 (5 bases). Germline CDR1 reads SGHRS; CDR2 reads YFSETQ. Trimming removed 0 bases at V and 6 bases at J, with 22 bases between. This CDR3 has 17 residues. The CDR3 spells CASSLVKTVPTLGEQYF. CDR3 bases: TGCGCCAGCAGCTTGGTTAAGACAGTCCCCACCCTGGGCGAGCAGTACTTC. Drawing the rest from reference TRBV5-1 and TRBJ2-7, the complete variable domain is KAGVTQTPRYLIKTRGQQVTLSCSPISGHRSVSWYQQTPGQGLQFLFEYFSETQRNKGNFPGRFSGRQFSNSRSEMNVSTLELGDSALYLCASSLVKTVPTLGEQYFGPGTRLTVT.

This clonotype was counted at least ten times. The gene calls are TRBV7-9 and TRBJ1-4; perhaps TRBD1 as D (6 bases). Germline-derived CDR1 and CDR2 are SEHNR and FQNEAQ (reference sequence). The germline V and J ends were trimmed by 5 bases and 8 bases, with 18 bases remaining between them. The CDR3 is 15 residues long. CDR3 in amino acids: CASSAGQFREEKLFF. CDR3 nucleotide sequence: TGTGCCAGCAGCGCCGGACAGTTTAGGGAGGAAAAACTGTTTTTT.

This chain connects TRBV5-1 to TRBJ2-3, with TRBD1 matching 8 bases. Losses at the gene ends were 2 bases for V and 4 bases for J; bases not matched to a gene: 6. Germline V gene sequence: CDR1 SGHRS, CDR2 YFSETQ. CDR3 length: 15 amino acids. As DNA, the CDR3 is TGCGCCAGCAGCTTAACAGGGGGTCGGGCAGATACGCAGTATTTT. Its protein is CASSLTGGRADTQYF. Full variable domain (rest looked up from reference TRBV5-1 and TRBJ2-3): KAGVTQTPRYLIKTRGQQVTLSCSPISGHRSVSWYQQTPGQGLQFLFEYFSETQRNKGNFPGRFSGRQFSNSRSEMNVSTLELGDSALYLCASSLTGGRADTQYFGPGTRLTVL.

This clonotype was seen only a few times. Written as DNA, the CDR3 is TGTGCCAGCAGCTTGAACCCAGATACGCAGTATTTT. Translating gives CASSLNPDTQYF. This chain uses TRBV7-8 with TRBJ2-3; D remains ambiguous. Trimming shortened V by 3 bases and J by 4 bases, and 5 bases separated the two germline ends. Germline lookup yields CDR1 SGHVS and CDR2 FQNEAQ. This CDR3 has 12 residues.

This clonotype was counted only a few times. The J gene is TRBJ2-3, the V gene TRBV12-3 or TRBV12-4; D gene ambiguous. V shed 5 bases and J shed 4 bases, with 19 bases lying between them. The CDR3 spans 16 residues. The CDR3 protein is CASSLKMAGGADTQYF. The CDR3 DNA sequence: TGTGCCAGCAGTCTTAAAATGGCAGGTGGGGCAGATACGCAGTATTTT.

The chain employs TRBV5-1 and TRBJ2-1; D may be TRBD1 (7 bases). The germline CDR1 and CDR2 sequences are SGHRS and YFSETQ. The germline V and J ends were trimmed by 2 bases and 3 bases, with 12 bases remaining between them. This CDR3 has 15 amino acids. CDR3: CASSFRGAFYNEQFF. CDR3 sequence (DNA): TGCGCCAGCAGCTTCAGGGGGGCCTTCTACAATGAGCAGTTCTTC.

This clonotype was seen once. The chain employs TRBV9 and TRBJ2-5; the D gene could be TRBD1 or TRBD2 (6 bases each). Germline V CDR1 and CDR2: SGDLS, YYNGEE. Deletions cut 4 bases from V and 5 bases from J, with 18 bases between. The CDR3 spans 15 residues. Here the CDR3 reads CASSPTSLGGETQYF. CDR3 DNA: TGTGCCAGCAGCCCTACCTCTCTAGGGGGGGAGACCCAGTACTTC.

The V and J genes are TRBV3-1 and TRBJ1-5; D gene ambiguous. V lost 3 bases to trimming and J lost 9 bases, with 9 bases between them. This CDR3 comprises 12 residues. Germline loops: CDR1 LGHDT, CDR2 YNNKEL (reference sequence). The CDR3 reads CASSHGRGPQHF. The CDR3 DNA is TGTGCCAGCAGCCACGGCCGAGGGCCCCAGCATTTT.

This clonotype was found a few times. The CDR3 is CATSDWVTGRSTDEQFF. DNA of the CDR3: TGTGCCACCAGTGATTGGGTGACAGGGAGAAGCACCGATGAGCAGTTCTTC. This rearrangement joins TRBV24-1 to TRBJ2-1; TRBD1 matches 7 bases. Germline values: CDR1 KGHDR, CDR2 SFDVKD. CDR3 length: 17 residues. V was pared by 2 bases and J by 8 bases, with 14 bases of the junction left unmatched.

This clonotype was counted a few times. This rearrangement joins TRBV20-1 to TRBJ1-4; D is uncertain. CDR3 length: 11 amino acids. V was clipped by 3 bases and J by 8 bases, with 7 bases between them. Germline CDR1 and CDR2: DFQATT and SNEGSKA (reference sequence). DNA for the CDR3: TGCAGTGCTAGTAGTGGAGAAAAACTGTTTTTT. It codes for CSASSGEKLFF.

This clonotype was seen more than once but under ten times. This chain connects TRBV10-3 to TRBJ2-7, with D tentatively TRBD1 or TRBD2 (5 bases each). Trimming pared 7 bases from V and 0 bases from J, leaving 22 bases between. The CDR3 totals 17 residues. Germline V gene data show CDR1 as ENHRY and CDR2 as SYGVKD. CDR3 amino acids: CAIKQRDRQSSSYEQYF. CDR3 nucleotide sequence: TGTGCCATCAAGCAGAGGGACCGACAGTCGAGCTCCTACGAGCAGTACTTC.